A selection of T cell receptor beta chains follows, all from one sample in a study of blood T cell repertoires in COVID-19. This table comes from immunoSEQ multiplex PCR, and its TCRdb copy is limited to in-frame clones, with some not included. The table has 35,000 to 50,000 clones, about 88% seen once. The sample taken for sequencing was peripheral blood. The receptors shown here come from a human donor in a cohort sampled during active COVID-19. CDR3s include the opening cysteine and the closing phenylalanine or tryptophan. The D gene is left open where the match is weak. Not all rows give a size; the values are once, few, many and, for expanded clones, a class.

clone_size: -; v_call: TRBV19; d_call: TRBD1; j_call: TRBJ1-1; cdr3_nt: TGTGCCAGTAGGGGGGACAGGGTGAACACTGAAGCTTTCTTT; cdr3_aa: CASRGDRVNTEAFF
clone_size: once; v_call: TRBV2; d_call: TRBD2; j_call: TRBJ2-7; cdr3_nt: TGTGCCAGCAGTCCGGGACTACACTACGAGCAGTACTTC; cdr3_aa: CASSPGLHYEQYF
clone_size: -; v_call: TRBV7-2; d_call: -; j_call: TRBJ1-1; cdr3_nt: TGTGCCAGCAGCCGAGACAGGAACACTGAAGCTTTCTTT; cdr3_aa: CASSRDRNTEAFF
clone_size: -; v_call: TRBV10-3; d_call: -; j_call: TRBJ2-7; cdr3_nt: TGTGCCATCAGTGAGTCCGGGAGCGGCCTTTACGAGCAGTACTTC; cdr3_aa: CAISESGSGLYEQYF
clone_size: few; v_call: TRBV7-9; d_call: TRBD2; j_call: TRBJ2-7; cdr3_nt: TGTGCCAGCAGCTCCCGGGCGGGGGGGGGCCTACCCTACGAGCAGTACTTC; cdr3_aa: CASSSRAGGGLPYEQYF
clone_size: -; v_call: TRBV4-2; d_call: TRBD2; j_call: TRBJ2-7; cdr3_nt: TGTGCCAGCAGCCAAGCCGGGACTAGCGACGAGCAGTACTTC; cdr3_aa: CASSQAGTSDEQYF
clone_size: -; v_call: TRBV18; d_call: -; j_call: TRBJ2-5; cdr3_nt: TGTGCCAGCTGGGGCGGAGAGACCCAGTACTTC; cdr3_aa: CASWGGETQYF
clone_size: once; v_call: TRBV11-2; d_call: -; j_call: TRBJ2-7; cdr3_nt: TGTGCCAGCAACCATCAGGGAACCTACGAGCAGTACTTC; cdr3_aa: CASNHQGTYEQYF
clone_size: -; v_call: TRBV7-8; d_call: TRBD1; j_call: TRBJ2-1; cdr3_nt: TGTGCCAGCAGCCCCGCGAGAGTTTTGACAGGGGGTTTTAGGAATGAGCAGTTCTTC; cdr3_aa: CASSPARVLTGGFRNEQFF
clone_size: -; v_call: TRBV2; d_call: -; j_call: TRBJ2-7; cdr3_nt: TGTGCCAGCGCCCTATCGAGCGTTTTGTCCTACGAGCAGTACTTC; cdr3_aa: CASALSSVLSYEQYF
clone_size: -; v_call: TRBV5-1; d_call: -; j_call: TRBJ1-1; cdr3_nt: TGCGCCAGCAGCTTGGCCATGGGAGCGAACACTGAAGCTTTCTTT; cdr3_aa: CASSLAMGANTEAFF
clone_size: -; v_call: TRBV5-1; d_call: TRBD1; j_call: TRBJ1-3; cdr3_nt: TGCGCCAGCAGCTTTCAGGGGGCATATGGAAACACCATATATTTT; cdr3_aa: CASSFQGAYGNTIYF
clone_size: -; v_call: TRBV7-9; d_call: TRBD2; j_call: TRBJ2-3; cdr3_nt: TGTGCCAGCACCAAAGAGAGACTAGCAGCAGATACGCAGTATTTT; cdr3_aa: CASTKERLAADTQYF
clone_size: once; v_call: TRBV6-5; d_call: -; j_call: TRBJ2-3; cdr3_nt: TGTGCCAGCAGTTATGGACAGAGCACAGATACGCAGTATTTT; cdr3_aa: CASSYGQSTDTQYF
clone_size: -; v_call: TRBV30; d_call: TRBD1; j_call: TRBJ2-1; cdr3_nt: TGTGCTGGGGGACAGGGTAGAGGTAGTGAGCAGTTCTTC; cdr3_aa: CAGGQGRGSEQFF
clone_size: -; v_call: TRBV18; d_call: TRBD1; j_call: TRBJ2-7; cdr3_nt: TGTGCCAGCTCACCGTTGTTCCAGGGGGAAGTCTACGAGCAGTACTTC; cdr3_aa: CASSPLFQGEVYEQYF
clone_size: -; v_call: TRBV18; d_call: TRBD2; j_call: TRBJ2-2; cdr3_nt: TGTGCCAGCTCGCCTGGACAGGGACTAGCGACCGGGGAGCTGTTTTTT; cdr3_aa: CASSPGQGLATGELFF
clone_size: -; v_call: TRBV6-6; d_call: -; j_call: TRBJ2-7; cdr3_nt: TGTGCCAGCAGTTCCGGCGGCATCTACGAGCAGTACTTC; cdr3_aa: CASSSGGIYEQYF
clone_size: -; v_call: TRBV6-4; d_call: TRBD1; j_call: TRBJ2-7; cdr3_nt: TGTGCCAGCCACCCCGGGACAGGGGAGGGGTACGAGCAGTACTTC; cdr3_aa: CASHPGTGEGYEQYF
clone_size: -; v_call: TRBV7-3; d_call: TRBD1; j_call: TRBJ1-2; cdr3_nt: TGTGCCAGCAGCTTATCAGGGGGCCTCGGCTATGGCTACACCTTC; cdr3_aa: CASSLSGGLGYGYTF
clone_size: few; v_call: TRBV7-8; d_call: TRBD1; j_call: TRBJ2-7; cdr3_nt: TGTGCCAGCAGCTTAGTGGGACAGGGGAACGAGCAGTACTTC; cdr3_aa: CASSLVGQGNEQYF
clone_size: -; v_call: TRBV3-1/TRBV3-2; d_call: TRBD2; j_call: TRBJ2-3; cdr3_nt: TGTGCCAGCAGCCAATGGGGTAGCGGGACAGATACGCAGTATTTT; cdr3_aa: CASSQWGSGTDTQYF